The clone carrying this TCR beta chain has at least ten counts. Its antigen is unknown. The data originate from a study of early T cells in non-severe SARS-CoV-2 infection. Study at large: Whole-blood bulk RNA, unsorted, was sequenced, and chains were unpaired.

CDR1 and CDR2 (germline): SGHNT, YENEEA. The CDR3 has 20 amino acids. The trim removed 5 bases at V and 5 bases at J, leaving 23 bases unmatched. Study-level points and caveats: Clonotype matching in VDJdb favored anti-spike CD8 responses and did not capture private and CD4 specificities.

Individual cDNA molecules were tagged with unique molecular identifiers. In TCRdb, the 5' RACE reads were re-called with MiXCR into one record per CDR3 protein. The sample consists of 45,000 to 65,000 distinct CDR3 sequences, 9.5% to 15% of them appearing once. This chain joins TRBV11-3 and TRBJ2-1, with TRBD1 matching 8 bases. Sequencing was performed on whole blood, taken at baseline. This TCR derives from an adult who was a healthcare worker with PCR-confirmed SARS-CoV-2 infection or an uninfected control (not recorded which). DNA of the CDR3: TGTGCCAGCAGCCGAGTATACTCACAAATCTCAGGGGGCATGGACAATGAGCAGTTCTTC. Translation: CASSRVYSQISGGMDNEQFF.